This TCR beta chain was captured by sequencing in a study of cytomegalovirus exposure and HLA in healthy donors. Germline trimming cut 5 bases from V and 13 bases from J; bases unmatched to any gene: 14. CDR3 length: 14 residues. The germline V gene encodes CDR1 SGHTS and CDR2 YDEGEE. Primers for the PCR totalled 60 Vbeta and 13 Jbeta. Produced via immunoSEQ multiplex PCR; TCRdb's table is partial and in-frame only. The sample includes tens of thousands of clones, under 85% of them seen just once. Sequencing was done on a sample of PBMCs. This TCR came from a man under 40 in good health and CMV-seronegative. The chain combines TRBV5-8 with TRBJ2-3; 9 nucleotides match TRBD1. The CDR3 here is CASRNRDRESRKYF. The CDR3 DNA sequence: TGTGCCAGCAGAAACCGGGACAGGGAATCGAGGAAGTATTTT.